The 3 T cell receptor beta chains presented below share a single source sample, sequenced in a study of long-term antiretroviral therapy in people with HIV (dated by TCRdb to between 2021 and 2022). Sequencing of the TRB variable region was done with the immunoSEQ hsTCRB v3.0 assay at survey level resolution. The clones in this table, taken by TCRdb from immuneACCESS, are in-frame only. Not every clone is retained; where verified, under half of the shortfall comes from an unresolved V gene, and the cause of the rest is unknown. The sample records about 27,000 clones, more than 80% of which are singletons. The biggest ten clones account for 8.5% to 9.5% of the sample. The source material was unsorted PBMCs, sampled 3 years after starting antiretroviral therapy. These receptors originate from a middle-aged man with HIV.

The chain links TRBV11-2 to TRBJ2-1, with D possibly being TRBD1 (6 bases). The V gene's germline CDR1 is SGHAT and CDR2 FQNNGV. V lost 5 bases, J lost 5 bases, and 19 bases lay in between. The CDR3 runs 16 residues. CDR3 nucleotide sequence: TGTGCCAGCAGCGATCAGGGGTTCATAAAAAACAATGAGCAGTTCTTC. Its translation: CASSDQGFIKNNEQFF.

This clone was observed a few times. This chain connects TRBV2 to TRBJ2-7; D is unclear. The CDR3 contains 11 residues. Germline lookup yields CDR1 SNHLY and CDR2 FYNNEI. The V end was cut by 6 bases, the J end by 4 bases, with 7 bases between. The CDR3 coding sequence is TGTGCCAGCAGCGCCCCTTACGAGCAGTACTTC. Translation: CASSAPYEQYF.

The V gene is TRBV6-4, the J gene TRBJ2-2; 10 nucleotides match TRBD2. CDR1 is MRHNA and CDR2 is SNTAGT in the germline V gene. The CDR3 covers 15 residues. The junction had 5 bases not matched to a gene; V was cut back by 5 bases and J by 5 bases. CDR3: CASSSSGSITGELFF. CDR3 in DNA: TGTGCCAGCAGTTCTAGCGGGAGTATTACCGGGGAGCTGTTTTTT.